Below are 4 T cell receptor beta chains sequenced from a single sample in a study of shared clonotypes between healthy human individuals. Clones were sequenced by immunoSEQ multiplex PCR, and TCRdb holds only the in-frame ones, with some missing. The sample lists about 2.5 million clones, just under 95% occurring once. The sample taken for sequencing was naive CD4+ T cells from PBMCs. The subset: CD45RA+ positively selected. The receptors here all came from a man aged 18 to 29 in good health. Some clones in this sample may be carry-over from other donors' samples.

This chain joins TRBV7-3 and TRBJ1-2, with 7 bases that match TRBD1. The length of the CDR3 is 14 residues. Germline assignment: CDR1 SGHTA and CDR2 FQGTGA. Unmatched junction bases numbered 9, after V lost 5 bases and J lost 6 bases. This chain's CDR3 is CASSPGGGQDGYTF. DNA of the CDR3: TGTGCCAGCAGCCCAGGGGGGGGCCAAGATGGCTACACCTTC.

This chain joins TRBV18 and TRBJ1-3, with D unresolved. Germline V gene sequence: CDR1 KGHSH, CDR2 LQKENI. Trimming pared 5 bases from V and 4 bases from J, leaving 0 bases between. The CDR3 totals 10 residues. CDR3 bases: TGTGCCAGCTCAGGAAACACCATATATTTT. The encoded protein is CASSGNTIYF.

The rearrangement joins TRBV6-1 to TRBJ1-5; D may be TRBD1 (6 bases). V was pared by 2 bases and J by 2 bases, with 22 bases between. The CDR3 sequence is 19 residues long. Germline-derived CDR1 and CDR2 are MNHNS and SASEGT. The DNA of the CDR3 is TGTGCCAGCAGTGAATTGAAGATCTTACAGGGCGTTGGCAATCAGCCCCAGCATTTT. The encoded protein is CASSELKILQGVGNQPQHF.

This chain uses TRBV5-1 with TRBJ2-1; D perhaps matches TRBD1 (5 bases). CDR3 length equals 15 residues. V lost 2 bases and J 2 bases, leaving 11 bases between the germline ends. Germline-derived CDR1 and CDR2 are SGHRS and YFSETQ. The CDR3 nucleotides read TGCGCCAGCAGCTTTGGGGCAGGAGCCTACAATGAGCAGTTCTTC. Amino acids: CASSFGAGAYNEQFF.